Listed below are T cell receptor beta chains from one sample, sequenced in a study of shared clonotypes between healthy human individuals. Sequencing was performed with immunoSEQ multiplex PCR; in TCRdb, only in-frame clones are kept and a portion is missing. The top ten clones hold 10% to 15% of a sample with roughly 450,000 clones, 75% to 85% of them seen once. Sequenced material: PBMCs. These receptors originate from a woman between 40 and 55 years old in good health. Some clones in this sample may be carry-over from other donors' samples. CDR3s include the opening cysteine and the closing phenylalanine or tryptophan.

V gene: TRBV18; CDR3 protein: CASSPGLRGEKLFF
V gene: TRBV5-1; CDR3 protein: CASSLSNQPQHF
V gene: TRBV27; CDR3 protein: CASSLGTSGNTDTQYF
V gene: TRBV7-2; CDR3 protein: CASSAWGTSTDTQYF
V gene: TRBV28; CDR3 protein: CASSLSQSNSPLHF
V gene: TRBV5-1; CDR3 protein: CASSLISRTVNNEQFF
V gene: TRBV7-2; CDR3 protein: CASSNRDRVGANVLTF
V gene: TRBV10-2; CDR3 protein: CASSERWVTGELFF
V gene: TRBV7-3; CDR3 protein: CASSSQDRYQPQHF
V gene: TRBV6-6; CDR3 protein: CASSYQSGRETQYF
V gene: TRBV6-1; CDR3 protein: CASRLGQTGNTIYF
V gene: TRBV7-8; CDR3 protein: CASSLAQGGGNIQYF
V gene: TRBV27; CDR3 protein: CASSPGQVHNEQFF
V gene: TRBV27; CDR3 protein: CASSSQGWQYF
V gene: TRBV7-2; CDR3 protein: CASSLVKTADTQYF
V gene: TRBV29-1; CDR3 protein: CSVAPGLAGSYEQYF
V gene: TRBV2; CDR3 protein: CASLRGGLHYGYTF
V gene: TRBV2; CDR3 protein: CASSGTRIDTQYF
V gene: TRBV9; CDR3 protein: CASSDRDSQAFF
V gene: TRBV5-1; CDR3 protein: CASSTGLARNTGELFF
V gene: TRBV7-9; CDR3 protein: CASSAQTGNSGNTIYF
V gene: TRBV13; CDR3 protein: CASSLGQLNNYGYTF
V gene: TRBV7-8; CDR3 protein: CASSLGHSDTDTQYF
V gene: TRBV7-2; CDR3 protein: CASSLAQGAVEAFF
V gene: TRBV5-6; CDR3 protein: CASSLFSYEQYF
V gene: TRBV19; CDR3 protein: CASKIGNQPQHF
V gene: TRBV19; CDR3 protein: CASSAAGTTNQPQHF
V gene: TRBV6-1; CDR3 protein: CASSEGQGGQPQHF